Listed below are T cell receptor beta chains from one sample, sequenced in a study of cytomegalovirus exposure and HLA in healthy donors. Sequencing was performed with immunoSEQ multiplex PCR; in TCRdb, only in-frame clones are kept and a portion is missing. The profile shows about 160,000 clones, approximately 80% of them singletons. What was sequenced was PBMCs. Receptor source: a woman aged 25-40 years in good health and CMV-seronegative. CDR3s include the opening cysteine and the closing phenylalanine or tryptophan. The D gene is left open where the match is weak. Size values are once, few and many counts, or a class for expanded clones, and some rows have none.

.	TRBV11-2	TRBJ1-2	.	CASSLRANYGYTF	TGTGCCAGCAGCTTACGCGCTAACTATGGCTACACCTTC
.	TRBV5-4	TRBJ2-7	TRBD1	CASSFRQGDLYEQYF	TGTGCCAGCAGCTTCCGACAGGGGGACCTCTACGAGCAGTACTTC
few	TRBV19	TRBJ1-1	TRBD1	CASSILRGQGNTEAFF	TGTGCCAGTAGTATCCTGAGGGGGCAGGGGAACACTGAAGCTTTCTTT
once	TRBV6-6	TRBJ2-3	TRBD1	CASSYPETGEEDTQYF	TGTGCCAGCAGTTATCCCGAGACAGGGGAAGAAGATACGCAGTATTTT
few	TRBV13	TRBJ1-3	.	CASSLQEGNTIYF	TGTGCCAGCAGCCTCCAAGAGGGAAACACCATATATTTT
.	TRBV18	TRBJ2-2	TRBD1	CASSWTGDFTGELFF	TGTGCCAGCTCATGGACAGGAGACTTCACCGGGGAGCTGTTTTTT
.	TRBV29-1	TRBJ2-7	.	CSVGPGLATYEQYF	TGCAGCGTTGGGCCTGGGCTAGCCACCTACGAGCAGTACTTC
once	TRBV5-1	TRBJ1-2	.	CASSGPGTTGEGYTF	TGCGCCAGCAGCGGGCCTGGGACGACGGGGGAGGGCTACACCTTC
once	TRBV7-3	TRBJ2-5	.	CASSPTGLEETQYF	TGTGCCAGCAGCCCAACGGGACTTGAAGAGACCCAGTACTTC
few	TRBV6-5	TRBJ2-7	.	CASSGRGAGAYEQYF	TGTGCCAGCAGTGGGAGGGGGGCGGGAGCCTACGAGCAGTACTTC
.	TRBV14	TRBJ1-2	TRBD1	CASSKRQGYYGYTF	TGTGCCAGCAGCAAAAGACAGGGATACTATGGCTACACCTTC
.	TRBV7-2	TRBJ1-2	.	CASSLGARDYGYTF	TGTGCCAGCAGCTTAGGGGCCAGAGACTATGGCTACACCTTC
.	TRBV6-5	TRBJ2-7	.	CASRVGPSPVYEQYF	TGTGCCAGCCGAGTCGGGCCTAGCCCCGTCTACGAGCAGTACTTC
.	TRBV5-4	TRBJ2-1	.	CASSGGAAVTYNEQFF	TGTGCCAGCAGCGGGGGGGCAGCGGTAACCTACAATGAGCAGTTCTTC
.	TRBV15	TRBJ2-7	.	CATKLDRRSYEQYF	TGTGCCACCAAATTAGACAGACGCTCCTACGAGCAGTACTTC
.	TRBV5-1	TRBJ2-5	TRBD1	CASSLSQTGAGTETQYF	TGCGCCAGCAGCTTGAGTCAGACAGGGGCAGGAACGGAGACCCAGTACTTC
once	TRBV7-2	TRBJ1-5	TRBD1	CASSSGTGLQPQHF	TGTGCCAGCAGCTCCGGGACAGGGCTTCAGCCCCAGCATTTT
.	TRBV15	TRBJ2-7	TRBD2	CATSTRGAGLYEQYF	TGTGCCACCAGCACTCGGGGAGCGGGGCTCTACGAGCAGTACTTC
.	TRBV2	TRBJ1-5	.	CASREYRGNQPQHF	TGTGCCAGCAGGGAGTACAGGGGCAATCAGCCCCAGCATTTT
.	TRBV15	TRBJ2-1	TRBD1	CATETGGQGNEQFF	TGTGCCACCGAAACAGGGGGCCAGGGCAATGAGCAGTTCTTC
.	TRBV7-3	TRBJ2-3	TRBD2	CASSPGTSGRSDTQYF	TGTGCCAGCAGCCCCGGGACTAGCGGGAGGTCAGATACGCAGTATTTT
once	TRBV7-9	TRBJ1-3	TRBD1	CASSRTRPGQGMEGNTIYF	TGTGCCAGCAGCCGAACCCGACCGGGACAGGGGATGGAGGGAAACACCATATATTTT
.	TRBV27	TRBJ1-1	TRBD1	CASGQGVGAFF	TGTGCCAGCGGACAGGGGGTGGGTGCTTTCTTT
.	TRBV5-4	TRBJ1-2	.	CASSSYGLVYGYTF	TGTGCCAGCAGCTCCTACGGACTTGTCTATGGCTACACCTTC
.	TRBV14	TRBJ2-1	.	CASSRTLTSSYNEQFF	TGTGCCAGCAGCCGAACTTTGACTAGCTCCTACAATGAGCAGTTCTTC
.	TRBV10-1	TRBJ1-3	.	CASSESRETGNTIYF	TGCGCCAGCAGTGAGTCGAGGGAAACTGGAAACACCATATATTTT
.	TRBV28	TRBJ2-7	TRBD2	CASSSGTSGIWSYEQYF	TGTGCCAGCAGTTCCGGGACTAGCGGGATATGGTCCTACGAGCAGTACTTC
.	TRBV9	TRBJ1-3	TRBD1	CASSVDNRGGNTIYF	TGTGCCAGCAGCGTAGATAACAGGGGTGGAAACACCATATATTTT
.	TRBV19	TRBJ2-7	TRBD1	CASSSDRGRYEQYF	TGTGCCAGTAGCTCCGACAGGGGGCGATACGAGCAGTACTTC
.	TRBV10-3	TRBJ1-5	.	CAISEGREGNQPQHF	TGTGCCATCAGTGAGGGCAGGGAGGGGAATCAGCCCCAGCATTTT
.	TRBV4-1	TRBJ2-7	.	CASSQDQDSNSYEQYF	TGCGCCAGCAGCCAAGATCAGGACTCGAACAGCTACGAGCAGTACTTC
.	TRBV5-1	TRBJ2-1	TRBD2	CASSSPGTSLYNEQFF	TGCGCCAGCAGCTCACCGGGGACTAGCCTCTACAATGAGCAGTTCTTC
.	TRBV5-4	TRBJ1-3	TRBD1	CASSLGGGAGGNTIYF	TGTGCCAGCAGCTTGGGAGGGGGCGCCGGTGGAAACACCATATATTTT
.	TRBV9	TRBJ1-2	TRBD1	CASSGGTGEGYTF	TGTGCCAGCAGCGGCGGGACAGGGGAAGGCTACACCTTC
.	TRBV30	TRBJ1-2	.	CALKIRESYGYTF	TGTGCCTTAAAAATCAGGGAATCTTATGGCTACACCTTC
few	TRBV5-1	TRBJ2-2	TRBD1	CASSKQGGNTGELFF	TGCGCCAGCAGTAAACAGGGGGGGAACACCGGGGAGCTGTTTTTT
.	TRBV28	TRBJ2-1	TRBD2	CASSENSGLADIYNEQFF	TGTGCCAGCAGTGAAAATTCGGGACTAGCCGACATTTACAATGAGCAGTTCTTC
.	TRBV7-9	TRBJ1-6	.	CASSLVIREAQRSPLHF	TGTGCCAGCAGCTTGGTTATTCGGGAGGCCCAAAGGTCACCCCTCCACTTT
.	TRBV19	TRBJ1-4	.	CASSYERLGATNEKLFF	TGTGCCAGTAGCTACGAACGGCTCGGGGCAACTAATGAAAAACTGTTTTTT
.	TRBV29-1	TRBJ2-3	.	CSVGRDGDTQYF	TGCAGCGTGGGGCGGGATGGTGATACGCAGTATTTT
.	TRBV5-8	TRBJ1-1	.	CASSFGGTEAFF	TGTGCCAGCAGCTTCGGAGGTACTGAAGCTTTCTTT
.	TRBV30	TRBJ2-4	TRBD1	CAWSVQTGVKNIQYF	TGTGCCTGGAGTGTACAGACAGGGGTCAAAAACATTCAGTACTTC